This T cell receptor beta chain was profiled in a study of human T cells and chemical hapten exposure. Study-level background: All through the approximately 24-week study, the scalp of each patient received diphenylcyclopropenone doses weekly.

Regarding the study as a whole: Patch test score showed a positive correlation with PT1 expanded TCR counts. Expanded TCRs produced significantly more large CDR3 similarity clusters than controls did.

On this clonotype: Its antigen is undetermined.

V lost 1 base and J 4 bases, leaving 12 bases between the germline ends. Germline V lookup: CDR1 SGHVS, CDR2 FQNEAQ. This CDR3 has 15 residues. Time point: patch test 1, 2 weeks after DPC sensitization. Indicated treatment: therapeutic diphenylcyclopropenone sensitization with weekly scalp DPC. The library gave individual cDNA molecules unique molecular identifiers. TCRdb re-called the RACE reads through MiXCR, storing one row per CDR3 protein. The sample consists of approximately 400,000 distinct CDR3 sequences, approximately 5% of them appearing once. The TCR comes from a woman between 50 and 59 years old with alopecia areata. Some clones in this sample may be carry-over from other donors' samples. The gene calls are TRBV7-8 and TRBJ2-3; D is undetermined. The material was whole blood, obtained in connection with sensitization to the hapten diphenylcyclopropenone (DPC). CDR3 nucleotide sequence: TGTGCCAGCAGCTTAGGGAACCGAATGTCAGATACGCAGTATTTT. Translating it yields CASSLGNRMSDTQYF.